A single sample is the source of the 5 T cell receptor beta chains below, sequenced in a study of response to subunit inactivated influenza vaccine. Each CDR3 protein is one row after TCRdb ran MiXCR on the RT-PCR reads. The data contain roughly 670,000 distinct CDR3 sequences, 13% to 15% of them singletons. Source: PBMCs from blood, taken around two weeks before vaccination. The receptors originated from a man in his fifties who received an inactivated influenza vaccine.

This clonotype appeared a few times. V gene TRBV21-1 combines with J gene TRBJ1-5. TRBV21-1 is designated a pseudogene. CDR3 size: 15 residues. The CDR3 protein is CASSKAPGCNQPQHF. The CDR3 coding sequence is TGTGCCAGCAGCAAAGCGCCGGGTTGCAATCAGCCCCAGCATTTT.

This clonotype was observed a few times. J is TRBJ2-1 and V is TRBV7-2; D is unresolved. With 0 bases removed from V and 4 bases from J, the gap between germline ends came to 10 bases. CDR3 length: 15 amino acids. Per the germline V gene, CDR1 is SGHTA and CDR2 is FQGNSA. The CDR3 coding sequence is TGTGCCAGCAGCTTAGCGCAGCCCCAATACAATGAGCAGTTCTTC. Protein sequence: CASSLAQPQYNEQFF.

This sequence joins TRBV20-1 and TRBJ2-3; 8 nucleotides align to TRBD1. Trimming removed 6 bases from V and 8 bases from J; junction bases left unmatched: 10. Per the germline V gene, CDR1 is DFQATT and CDR2 is SNEGSKA (reference sequence). The CDR3 contains 13 residues. The CDR3 nucleotides are TGCAGTGCCACCAAAGGACAGGGAGGTACGCAGTATTTT. It is translated as CSATKGQGGTQYF.

This clonotype was detected ten times or more. The rearrangement links TRBV4-3 to TRBJ1-5; no clear D gene. Trimming took 1 base from V and 0 from J, leaving 4 bases between them. The CDR3 is 14 amino acids. Germline CDR1 and CDR2: LGHNA and YSLEER. CDR3 nucleotides: TGCGCCAGCAGCCAAGTATTTAGCAATCAGCCCCAGCATTTT. Translated, it gives CASSQVFSNQPQHF.

This clonotype was counted a few times. The J gene is TRBJ2-2, the V gene TRBV11-2; no definite D call. V was shortened by 1 base and J by 2 bases, with 8 bases between the two germline ends. Germline lookup yields CDR1 SGHAT and CDR2 FQNNGV. The CDR3 has 15 residues. The CDR3, as DNA: TGTGCCAGCAGCTTAGTATCAGCTAACACCGGGGAGCTGTTTTTT. This gives the protein CASSLVSANTGELFF.